This T cell receptor beta chain was found in a study of CD8 T cells in ankylosing spondylitis. CDR3 length equals 13 residues. Germline-derived CDR1 and CDR2 are MNHEY and SVGAGI. Trimming removed 4 bases from V and 2 bases from J, with 8 bases in between. Study-wide results and caveats: Clones linked to disease, bearing a CD8+ phenotype, were relatively rare in peripheral blood.

TCRdb independently ran MiXCR on the 5' RACE reads; one entry per CDR3 protein. Here the sample spans 210,000 or so distinct CDR3 sequences, less than 9.5% being singletons. This clonotype was detected many times. Its antigen is not known. The source of this sequence is a female donor with ankylosing spondylitis or in good health (not recorded which). Material for sequencing was blood, either unsorted or a sorted T cell fraction (not recorded which). The rearrangement uses TRBV6-5 and TRBJ2-5; D is undetermined. The CDR3 is CASSWKAQETQYF. Written as DNA, the CDR3 is TGTGCCAGCAGTTGGAAAGCGCAAGAGACCCAGTACTTC.